These 21 T cell receptor beta chains share one sample of origin, sequenced in a study of cytomegalovirus exposure and HLA in healthy donors. Measured with immunoSEQ multiplex PCR; TCRdb has only the in-frame clones, and not every one. In the table there are some 210,000 clones, less than 85% of which are singletons. The source material was PBMCs. The receptors were gathered from a woman aged 18 to 35 in good health and CMV-seronegative.

The gene calls are TRBV5-1 and TRBJ2-3; 7 nucleotides line up with TRBD1. V lost 7 bases and J lost 2; bases outside the gene matches: 7. This CDR3 has 14 residues. Germline CDR1 and CDR2: SGHRS and YFSETQ. As DNA, the CDR3 is TGCGCCAGCCGCGACAGGGAATCCACAGATACGCAGTATTTT. Its protein product is CASRDRESTDTQYF.

V gene TRBV14 combines with J gene TRBJ2-1, with TRBD2 as a possible D gene (7 bases). With 1 base removed from V and 9 bases from J, the gap between germline ends came to 16 bases. This CDR3 has 15 amino acids. Per the germline V gene, CDR1 is SGHDN and CDR2 is FVKESK. DNA of the CDR3: TGTGCCAGCAGCCAAGGAGGGGGGGCTCTGTTTGAGCAGTTCTTC. Amino acid sequence: CASSQGGGALFEQFF.

The chain uses TRBV4-1 and TRBJ2-2, with D perhaps assigned TRBD1 or TRBD2 (5 bases each). The CDR3 is made up of 18 amino acids. Germline V gene lookup returns CDR1 MGHRA and CDR2 YSYEKL. V lost 4 bases, J lost 2 bases, and 20 bases lay in between. The CDR3 DNA reads TGCGCCAGCAGCCGAGGAACGATAGGGACCAGAAACACCGGGGAGCTGTTTTTT. Translated: CASSRGTIGTRNTGELFF.

The genes are TRBV27 and TRBJ1-1; D is undetermined. In germline, CDR1 is MNHEY, CDR2 SMNVEV (reference sequence). The CDR3 sequence is 16 residues long. The V and J ends lost 5 bases and 6 bases respectively, with 22 bases between them. The CDR3 region has the DNA TGTGCCAGCAGTCTATTCACCGCCCGGGTTGGGGCTGAAGCTTTCTTT. It translates to CASSLFTARVGAEAFF.

The chain employs TRBV27 and TRBJ2-7; perhaps TRBD2 as D (6 bases). Per the germline V gene, CDR1 is MNHEY and CDR2 is SMNVEV (reference sequence). The CDR3 is 15 amino acids. The V and J ends lost 6 bases and 0 bases respectively, with 15 bases between them. The CDR3 sequence is CASSRRRESSYEQYF. The CDR3 nucleotides are TGTGCCAGCAGCCGACGGAGGGAGAGCTCCTACGAGCAGTACTTC.

The rearrangement uses TRBV5-1 and TRBJ2-1; TRBD1 is a possible D gene (6 bases). There are 13 residues in the CDR3. V shed 5 bases and J shed 7 bases, with 13 bases lying between them. Germline CDR1 and CDR2: SGHRS and YFSETQ. This CDR3 is CASSMGQRNEQFF. Written as DNA, the CDR3 is TGCGCCAGCAGTATGGGACAACGGAATGAGCAGTTCTTC.

This chain joins TRBV2 and TRBJ2-3; 8 bases match TRBD2. CDR1 and CDR2 from the germline V gene are SNHLY and FYNNEI. The CDR3 has 15 residues. After removal of 3 bases from V and 5 bases from J, the junction contained 7 bases not matched to a gene. The CDR3: CASSESGLAGDTQYF. The CDR3 bases are TGTGCCAGCAGTGAGTCCGGACTAGCAGGAGATACGCAGTATTTT.

The V gene is TRBV28, the J gene TRBJ2-4; maybe TRBD1 (6 bases). V gave up 4 bases and J gave up 12 bases, with 13 bases separating them. CDR3 length: 12 amino acids. Germline CDR1 is MDHEN and CDR2 is SYDVKM. DNA for the CDR3: TGTGCCAGCAGTTCAGGGGTGGTAACTCAGTACTTC. Protein product: CASSSGVVTQYF.

The V gene is TRBV30, the J gene TRBJ1-1, with TRBD1 matching 7 bases. This CDR3 is 16 amino acids long. Germline V gives CDR1 GTSNPN, CDR2 SVGIG (reference sequence). With 0 bases clipped from V and 0 bases from J, the junction kept 7 bases outside the gene matches. The CDR3 is CAWSVRGTAMNTEAFF. CDR3 nucleotide sequence: TGTGCCTGGAGTGTACGAGGGACAGCCATGAACACTGAAGCTTTCTTT.

The chain uses TRBV5-6 and TRBJ2-7; 7 bases fit TRBD2. V lost 3 bases, J lost 0 bases, and 15 bases stayed unmatched. The CDR3 extends over 18 amino acids. CDR1 and CDR2 (germline): SGHDT, YYEEEE. This chain's CDR3 is CASSSEGASGPGSYEQYF. DNA of the CDR3: TGTGCCAGCAGCTCGGAGGGTGCTAGCGGACCAGGCTCCTACGAGCAGTACTTC.

The gene calls are TRBV9 and TRBJ1-1; D gene ambiguous. The V gene's germline CDR1 is SGDLS and CDR2 YYNGEE. CDR3 size: 13 residues. Between the trimmed V and J ends, which lost 0 bases and 7 bases, there was a span of 10 bases. The CDR3 reads CASSVGFGVEAFF. The CDR3, as DNA: TGTGCCAGCAGCGTAGGTTTCGGGGTTGAAGCTTTCTTT.

The DNA of the CDR3 is TGTGCCAGCTCACCACCTTCGACCACGGAGACCCAGTACTTC. Translated, it gives CASSPPSTTETQYF. The chain joins TRBV18 to TRBJ2-5; no definite D call. This CDR3 spans 14 amino acids. Germline V gene lookup returns CDR1 KGHSH and CDR2 LQKENI. The V end was cut by 0 bases, the J end by 5 bases, with 10 bases between.

The rearrangement uses TRBV18 and TRBJ2-1; D is unclear. This CDR3 is built from 16 residues. Germline CDR1 reads KGHSH; CDR2 reads LQKENI. V was trimmed by 5 bases and J by 4 bases, leaving 18 bases between them. CDR3: CASSNRLGNAYNEQFF. In DNA, the CDR3 is TGTGCCAGCTCAAATCGGCTAGGCAACGCTTACAATGAGCAGTTCTTC.

Turning to this clone: The identical CDR3 is also encoded by other nucleotide sequences in the sample. The chain employs TRBV9 and TRBJ2-7, with D perhaps matching TRBD1 (6 bases). The CDR3 has 14 amino acids. V gave up 0 bases and J gave up 2 bases, with 9 bases separating them. Germline CDR1 reads SGDLS; CDR2 reads YYNGEE. CDR3 sequence reads: CASSVGGGTYEQYF. The CDR3 bases are TGTGCCAGCAGCGTAGGAGGGGGAACCTACGAGCAGTACTTC.

The chain uses TRBV5-1 and TRBJ2-4, with a weak D call TRBD2 (5 bases). Germline assignment: CDR1 SGHRS and CDR2 YFSETQ. V shed 1 base and J shed 9 bases, with 17 bases lying between them. The CDR3 length is 15 residues. CDR3 sequence (DNA): TGCGCCAGCAGCTTGACAACGGGAAGGTGGGGCATTCAGTACTTC. This sequence encodes CASSLTTGRWGIQYF.

This clone was detected once. The chain couples TRBV7-9 to TRBJ1-4; D not resolved. CDR1 and CDR2 from the germline V gene are SEHNR and FQNEAQ (reference sequence). The V end was cut by 5 bases, the J end by 8 bases, with 9 bases between. The CDR3 has 12 amino acids. CDR3 coding DNA: TGTGCCAGCAGCCGAGGGCGGGAAAAACTGTTTTTT. Its protein product is CASSRGREKLFF.

CDR3 coding DNA: TGTGCCAGCTCAATCGACAGTCGGCGGACTGAAGCTTTCTTT. Its translation: CASSIDSRRTEAFF. The chain links TRBV18 to TRBJ1-1, with TRBD1 as a possible D gene (5 bases). There are 14 residues in the CDR3. Germline-derived CDR1 and CDR2 are KGHSH and LQKENI. The V end was cut by 5 bases, the J end by 5 bases, with 15 bases between.

The sample holds a few counts of this clone. This rearrangement joins TRBV2 to TRBJ1-1, with 10 bases identical to TRBD1. This CDR3 has 15 amino acids. Per the germline V gene, CDR1 is SNHLY and CDR2 is FYNNEI. J was trimmed by 4 bases and V by 4 bases; bases with no gene match: 6. Here the CDR3 DNA reads TGTGCCAGCAGTGGGGGACAGGGGTCGGGCACTGAAGCTTTCTTT. It encodes CASSGGQGSGTEAFF.

V usage is TRBV9 and J usage is TRBJ2-5; 14 bases agree with TRBD2. Germline V gene lookup returns CDR1 SGDLS and CDR2 YYNGEE. The CDR3 consists of 20 residues. V was clipped by 0 bases and J by 4 bases; unmatched bases: 14. The CDR3: CASSVATGTGTSGGVETQYF. The DNA for the CDR3 is TGTGCCAGCAGCGTAGCTACGGGGACCGGGACTAGCGGGGGAGTAGAGACCCAGTACTTC.

The chain has TRBV9 and TRBJ2-1; TRBD2 agrees at 14 bases. The CDR3 is 15 amino acids. V trimming: 3 bases; J trimming: 5 bases; junction bases outside the gene matches: 1. CDR1 is SGDLS and CDR2 is YYNGEE in the germline V gene. CDR3 nucleotides: TGTGCCAGCAGCGCGACTAGCGGGAGGGACAATGAGCAGTTCTTC. Translation: CASSATSGRDNEQFF. The complete variable domain, with remaining parts taken from reference TRBV9 and TRBJ2-1, reads DSGVTQTPKHLITATGQRVTLRCSPRSGDLSVYWYQQSLDQGLQFLIQYYNGEERAKGNILERFSAQQFPDLHSELNLSSLELGDSALYFCASSATSGRDNEQFFGPGTRLTVL.

The gene calls are TRBV2 and TRBJ2-1; 7 nucleotides agree with TRBD1. The CDR3 spans 15 residues. The V gene's germline CDR1 is SNHLY and CDR2 FYNNEI. With V trimmed by 7 bases and J by 7 bases, 13 bases remained unmatched. DNA of the CDR3: TGTGCCAGCAACGTACAGGGGTTGCGTGCTAATGAGCAGTTCTTC. It is translated as CASNVQGLRANEQFF.